This entry describes one T cell receptor (beta chain). The antigen it binds to is not known. Base quality data are lacking; no much larger clone is found one base away. Set within a cohort of healthcare workers in London, UK, this nested case-control study involved weekly PCR testing of nasopharyngeal swabs along with blood sampling. Between 23 and 31 March 2020, the week of the UK lockdown, healthcare workers were enrolled and then followed up weekly for as long as 16 weeks. Libraries came from 5' RACE. Sequencing relied on a NextSeq 500. The TCR library protocol attached unique molecular identifiers to individual cDNA molecules to correct for sequencing error and PCR bias. Both TCR alpha and beta chains were sequenced, and tight co-correlation was observed between alpha and beta sequence abundances in each sample. The study's processing was this. Decombinator V4 was used to annotate TCR sequences for V gene, J gene and CDR3. TCRs were defined as expanded if a significant change between any two time points was detected under a Poisson model with p below 0.0001. Abundances of TCRs were expressed as counts per million after normalisation to the total number of TCRs sequenced in each sample. MAIT TCRs were defined by TRAV1-2 paired with TRAJ12, TRAJ20 or TRAJ33, and iNKT TCRs by TRAV10 paired with TRAJ18. VDJdb, accessed 1 November 2021, was searched for CMV, EBV and SARS-CoV-2 annotated TCRs, with TCRs annotated for multiple antigens excluded. TCRdb reworked the public reads: Q25 trimming with fastp, MiXCR clone assembly, productive beta chains retained. Each entry merges the rows of one CDR3 protein and shows their most common DNA and genes. TCRdb's processing, not the study's, gives the V and J calls here. This sample holds roughly 60,000 distinct CDR3 sequences; 10% to 15% were observed only once. Jointly, the top ten make up approximately 4.8% of the sample.

These data originate in a study of early T cells in non-severe SARS-CoV-2 infection (dated by TCRdb to the early 2020s). In the study overall: Bulk RNA from unsorted whole blood was used for TCR sequencing, so alpha and beta chains could not be paired. General conclusions and limits of the study: Matching against VDJdb was skewed toward anti-spike CD8 responses, likely underestimated virus-specific expansions, and missed private and CD4 specificities.

V is shortened by 6 bases, J by 3 bases, and the region joining them spans 19 bases. The germline V gene specifies SGHAT as CDR1 and FQNNGV as CDR2. There are 16 amino acids in the CDR3, from cysteine to phenylalanine inclusive. The CDR3 DNA has 48 bases and is translated from base 1. The origin of this receptor is an adult who was a healthcare worker with PCR-confirmed SARS-CoV-2 infection or an uninfected control (not recorded which). Here the chain combines TRBV11-2 and TRBJ2-3; the D gene is possibly TRBD1, with 5 bases matching. Source material: whole blood. The DNA is TGTGCCAGCAGGGTGGGTCACTTAACAGGAACAGATACGCAGTATTTT. Its translation reads: CASRVGHLTGTDTQYF. The CDR3, completed at both ends by the reference TRBV11-2 and TRBJ2-3 genes, gives the full variable domain EAGVAQSPRYKIIEKRQSVAFWCNPISGHATLYWYQQILGQGPKLLIQFQNNGVVDDSQLPKDRFSAERLKGVDSTLKIQPAKLEDSAVYLCASRVGHLTGTDTQYFGPGTRLTVL.